The entry below describes one T cell receptor beta chain. There is no known antigen for this receptor. Base-call qualities are not available, and no considerably larger clone is one nucleotide away. A single peripheral blood draw of about 120 mL on average was collected from each donor into heparinised tubes. Naive, central memory, regulatory and stem cell-like memory CD4+ T cells were sorted on a BD FACSAria II using a panel including CD45RO, CCR7, CD25, CD127, CD95 and CD27. A purity above 95% was achieved for all sorted populations. PBMCs were isolated right away by Lymphoprep density gradient centrifugation and were stained directly, without culture. So that batch effects would be minimized, each experiment stained and sorted samples in pairs, pairing one healthy donor with one patient. The data were obtained in a study of beta chain features in type 1 diabetes (dated by TCRdb to the late 2010s). Notes on the research overall: Patients and healthy donors did not differ in mean age, gender distribution, total cell number or subset yield. Regulatory and stem cell-like memory subsets were isolated from only 8 patients and roughly eight healthy donors, whereas naive and central memory subsets came from all 30 or so donors. Across all samples, fewer than 110,000,000 sorted cells were examined, and cell number per subset correlated strongly with RNA yield. In the study, recently diagnosed type 1 diabetes patients and matched healthy donors were compared on the TCRB repertoires of their sorted circulating CD4+ T cell subsets. Study-level results and caveats: Sequencing cDNA rather than genomic DNA could over-represent highly expressing activated cells, although activation and CD3 levels did not differ between groups. The naive, central memory and regulatory TCRB repertoires appeared to resemble one another more closely among patients than among healthy donors. Shorter templates might be favored by PCR, yet because patient and control samples were amplified and corrected together, any such skew would affect both groups equally. Fewer insertions and more nucleotide deletions at VDJ recombination sites were observed in patients with type 1 diabetes, implying thymic rearrangement abnormalities. Because the HLA sub-analyses included only small numbers of individuals, any influence of HLA type on TCRB rearrangement was left unresolved. Type 1 diabetes patients showed a moderate but significant shortening of TCRB CDR3 length in all four CD4+ subsets.

The entire isolated RNA was reverse transcribed using the High Capacity cDNA Reverse Transcription Kit, and thus expressed TCRB transcripts were sequenced. Naive, central memory and regulatory T cell samples underwent deep immunoSEQ sequencing, averaging roughly 3.5 million total reads per sample. Sorted cells were lysed in RLT buffer, and RNA was extracted using DNase-treated RNeasy Micro or Mini kits according to cell number. To prevent cross-contamination, every cell subset was processed on its own, while patient and healthy donor samples were processed together. Using the immunoSEQ multiplex PCR, TCRB sequences were amplified from cDNA into 87-bp fragments spanning the CDR3 region. Sequencing of the amplicons was done on the Illumina HiSeq platform. In the authors' own workflow: PCR bias was computationally corrected using synthetic template baselines, reads within Hamming distance 2 were collapsed, and singletons that could not be merged were discarded. Reads were aligned against IMGT to assign V, D and J genes, CDR3 length and insertions or deletions at six rearrangement sites. Within each subset, clonotype counts were normalized to sorted cell number, after which true diversity and Gini coefficients were computed with the tcR R package. The overlap coefficient, calculated on TCRB nucleotide sequences, was used to quantify repertoire sharing. Sourced from immuneACCESS, this table was stored by TCRdb with only in-frame sequences that have V and J called. A share of the clones is absent; for the studies checked, an unresolved V gene accounts for under half, and the remainder has no known explanation. The D gene and trimming were derived from the DNA, and the V and J assignments and clone size from that table. The sample data list about 44,000 clones, and around 50% of these were observed just once. The ten largest clones capture less than 2.5% of the sample.

Including the terminal cysteine and phenylalanine, the CDR3 comprises 17 residues. Only CDR3 DNA remains: 51 bases, in frame from the first base. Based on the germline V gene, the CDR1 and CDR2 sequences are MGHRA and YSYEKL. Unmatched junction bases come to 13, with V trimmed by 3 bases and J by 7 bases. In this chain, TRBV4-1 is recombined with TRBJ2-1, with 9 central nucleotides matching TRBD2. The TCR sequence derives from a woman in her late teens or twenties in good health. Material for sequencing was Tregs from blood. The cell subset or site label corresponds to: regulatory CD4+ T cells. The base sequence is TGCGCCAGCAGCCACCTGGCGGGCGGGAGGGCAGGGAATGAGCAGTTCTTC. Translated, it gives CASSHLAGGRAGNEQFF.